These 18 T cell receptor beta chains came from one sample sequenced in a study of T cell changes during pregnancy in multiple sclerosis. The method was immunoSEQ multiplex PCR; TCRdb's version includes in-frame clones alone and lacks a portion of them. The table lists approximately 40,000 clones, about 87% of them singletons. The sequences come from CD4+ T cells from peripheral blood mononuclear cells, collected in the second trimester of pregnancy. The receptor source for this set is a female donor with multiple sclerosis, enrolled in a pregnancy study.

The gene calls are TRBV5-1 and TRBJ2-2, with 8 bases matching TRBD2. Trimming at V came to 4 bases and at J to 4 bases, leaving 12 bases not matched to a gene. Per germline, CDR1 SGHRS and CDR2 YFSETQ. The CDR3 is made up of 17 amino acids. The chain's CDR3 is CASSPFGAGEGTGELFF. CDR3 bases: TGCGCCAGCAGCCCCTTTGGAGCGGGAGAGGGCACCGGGGAGCTGTTTTTT.

The V and J genes are TRBV19 and TRBJ1-3; unclear D gene. There are 14 residues in the CDR3. Germline-derived CDR1 and CDR2 are LNHDA and SQIVND (reference sequence). The V end lost 7 bases, the J end lost 9 bases, and 19 bases lay between the germline ends. This CDR3 reads CASKTWAPEGTIYF. The CDR3, as DNA: TGTGCCAGTAAAACATGGGCACCAGAAGGCACCATATATTTT.

J is TRBJ2-7 and V is TRBV4-1; 7 bases match TRBD1. The CDR3 contains 18 residues. V was clipped by 0 bases and J by 3 bases; unmatched bases: 14. Germline CDR1 and CDR2: MGHRA and YSYEKL. CDR3 loop: CASSQDSKGAGGNYEQYF. CDR3 DNA: TGCGCCAGCAGCCAAGATAGTAAGGGGGCAGGGGGAAACTACGAGCAGTACTTC.

V and J are TRBV2 and TRBJ1-4; D is uncertain. CDR1 and CDR2 from the germline V gene are SNHLY and FYNNEI. V was shortened by 1 base and J by 10 bases, with 16 bases between the two germline ends. This CDR3 is 15 amino acids long. The CDR3 coding sequence is TGTGCCAGCAGTGAAGACAACAGCCTGACCCGAAAACTGTTTTTT. Translating gives CASSEDNSLTRKLFF.

The J gene is TRBJ1-4, the V gene TRBV6-1; possibly TRBD1 for D (6 bases). Germline CDR1 MNHNS, CDR2 SASEGT. The V end was cut by 6 bases, the J end by 6 bases, with 14 bases between. The CDR3 is made up of 14 amino acids. CDR3 sequence: CASSRRGGDEKLFF. CDR3 DNA sequence: TGTGCCAGCAGCCGCAGGGGAGGGGATGAAAAACTGTTTTTT.

The chain recombines TRBV7-6 with TRBJ2-7; D might be TRBD2 (6 bases). The germline gives CDR1 SGHVS, CDR2 FNYEAQ. V lost 3 bases, J lost 5 bases, and 11 bases lay in between. There are 13 residues in the CDR3. CDR3 residues: CASSFGWGDEQYF. DNA of the CDR3: TGTGCCAGCAGCTTTGGGTGGGGGGACGAGCAGTACTTC.

V is TRBV28 and J is TRBJ1-5; possibly TRBD1 for D (6 bases). Germline assignment: CDR1 MDHEN and CDR2 SYDVKM. The CDR3 consists of 15 residues. Trimming left V 6 bases short and J 6 bases short, with 18 bases between. The CDR3 sequence: CASRSPGAQSQPQHF. The CDR3 region has the DNA TGTGCCAGCAGGTCCCCAGGGGCACAGAGTCAGCCCCAGCATTTT.

This clone has just one count. The CDR3 DNA reads as TGCGCCAGCCGCGATTGGGGGCCTAATGAAAAACTGTTTTTT. Protein product: CASRDWGPNEKLFF. The chain employs TRBV5-1 and TRBJ1-4; D is possibly TRBD1 (6 bases). CDR1 and CDR2 (germline): SGHRS, YFSETQ. The V end lost 7 bases, the J end lost 3 bases, and 13 bases lay between the germline ends. This CDR3 comprises 14 residues. Supplemented by reference TRBV5-1 and TRBJ1-4, the full variable domain reads KAGVTQTPRYLIKTRGQQVTLSCSPISGHRSVSWYQQTPGQGLQFLFEYFSETQRNKGNFPGRFSGRQFSNSRSEMNVSTLELGDSALYLCASRDWGPNEKLFFGSGTQLSVL.

The chain links TRBV4-1 to TRBJ1-1, with D perhaps TRBD1 (6 bases). The germline V gene encodes CDR1 MGHRA and CDR2 YSYEKL. V lost 8 bases and J lost 0, with 10 bases in between. This CDR3 is 13 amino acids long. CDR3 nucleotide sequence: TGCGCCAGCCCAGGGGCCCTGAACACTGAAGCTTTCTTT. Amino acid sequence: CASPGALNTEAFF.

Only a few counts were recorded for this clone. The chain links TRBV2 to TRBJ2-1, with TRBD2 identical over 9 bases. The trim removed 4 bases at V and 3 bases at J, leaving 7 bases unmatched. Germline values: CDR1 SNHLY, CDR2 FYNNEI. The CDR3 has 16 residues. This chain's CDR3 is CASSAVAGALYNEQFF. DNA for the CDR3: TGTGCCAGCAGTGCGGTAGCGGGAGCCCTCTACAATGAGCAGTTCTTC.

The chain is built from TRBV28 and TRBJ1-5; D perhaps matches TRBD1 (6 bases). The CDR3 covers 16 residues. Trimming removed 7 bases at V and 0 bases at J, with 16 bases between. Germline CDR1 is MDHEN and CDR2 is SYDVKM. The DNA of the CDR3 is TGTGCCAGCACTCCTCGGGGGGCCGATAGCAATCAGCCCCAGCATTTT. The encoded protein is CASTPRGADSNQPQHF.

The chain couples TRBV20-1 to TRBJ1-1; D is undetermined. Germline V gene data show CDR1 as DFQATT and CDR2 as SNEGSKA (reference sequence). This CDR3 has 11 residues. CDR3 DNA sequence: TGCCGTGGGAGCATGAACACTGAAGCTTTCTTT. It yields the protein CRGSMNTEAFF.

This sequence joins TRBV28 and TRBJ2-7, with 7 bases matching TRBD1. The V and J ends lost 5 bases and 0 bases, in that order; junction bases with no gene match: 10. Germline V gene data show CDR1 as MDHEN and CDR2 as SYDVKM. This CDR3 spans 16 amino acids. The CDR3: CASSPQDRRSSYEQYF. CDR3 coding DNA: TGTGCCAGCAGTCCCCAGGACAGGAGAAGCTCCTACGAGCAGTACTTC.

The chain links TRBV7-2 to TRBJ2-2, with D unresolved. The CDR3 has 13 residues. V was pared by 5 bases and J by 5 bases, with 9 bases between. CDR1 and CDR2 from the germline V gene are SGHTA and FQGNSA. As DNA, the CDR3 is TGTGCCAGCAGCGCGGCCTGGACCGGGGAGCTGTTTTTT. Translation gives CASSAAWTGELFF.

V usage is TRBV29-1 and J usage is TRBJ2-7, with D perhaps matching TRBD2 (5 bases). V was shortened by 7 bases and J by 2 bases, with 15 bases between the two germline ends. Germline CDR1 SQVTM, CDR2 ANQGSEA. The CDR3 has 13 residues. The CDR3 reads CSARGRITYEQYF. The CDR3 coding sequence is TGCAGCGCCCGCGGGCGAATCACCTACGAGCAGTACTTC.

V usage is TRBV19 and J usage is TRBJ1-2; D gene unclear. CDR1 LNHDA and CDR2 SQIVND come from the germline V gene (reference sequence). Trimming cost V 5 bases and J 3 bases, with 4 bases left between them. The CDR3 spans 11 residues. The CDR3 DNA reads as TGTGCCAGTAGTCATCACTATGGCTACACCTTC. Protein sequence: CASSHHYGYTF.

The chain has TRBV18 and TRBJ2-7; D perhaps matches TRBD2 (5 bases). The germline V gene has CDR1 KGHSH and CDR2 LQKENI. The CDR3 length is 14 residues. V was clipped by 6 bases and J by 3 bases, with 15 bases between them. In DNA form, the CDR3 reads TGTGCCAGCTCCCCCATCGGGAACGTCTACGAGCAGTACTTC. Translated, it gives CASSPIGNVYEQYF.

The chain is built from TRBV11-1 and TRBJ2-1; the match to TRBD1 covers 7 bases. CDR3 size: 16 residues. V trimming: 5 bases; J trimming: 1 base; junction bases outside the gene matches: 8. The germline V gene has CDR1 SGHAT and CDR2 FQDESV (reference sequence). DNA for the CDR3: TGTGCCAGCAGCCCTACGGGACAGCTTTCCTACAATGAGCAGTTCTTC. It encodes CASSPTGQLSYNEQFF.